This T cell receptor (beta chain) was sequenced for a study of T cells in localized non-small cell lung cancer. The study, taken as a whole, reports: Uninvolved adjacent lung showed the highest T cell clonality, exceeding tumor. Those with higher blood T cell density had longer overall survival.

Method: immunoSEQ multiplex PCR; TCRdb's copy keeps in-frame clones and lacks some. The table records over 25,000 clones, around three quarters of them present only once. V shed 1 base and J 6 bases; nucleotides not matched to a gene: 15. CDR3 length equals 17 residues. The germline V gene has CDR1 SGHRS and CDR2 YFSETQ. With regard to this clone: Its antigen remains unknown.

The chain couples TRBV5-1 to TRBJ2-7; 8 positions match TRBD2. The source is an older male donor with stage III squamous cell lung carcinoma. The source material was peripheral blood, sampled before any cancer treatment. The CDR3 here is CASSLSPPAGGKGEQYF. The CDR3 DNA follows: TGCGCCAGCAGCTTGAGCCCCCCGGCGGGGGGCAAAGGCGAGCAGTACTTC.